This TCR beta chain was sequenced in a study of blood T cell repertoires in COVID-19. The overall study: The study drew acute and convalescent COVID-19 samples from the United States, Italy and Spain. PBMCs, B-cell-depleted T cells, or T cells provided the cDNA or gDNA that made up the material.

In the source study's methods: Reference gene primer amplification in the assay estimated nucleated cell counts. Data came from immunoSEQ multiplex PCR; TCRdb stores just in-frame clones and leaves some out. The V and J calls and clone size come from that table; D and trimming were worked out from the DNA. The sample contains 240,000 or so clones, about 80% of which appear only once. V dropped 5 bases and J dropped 6; count of bases not matched to a gene: 5. The CDR3 has 13 residues. Per germline, CDR1 SEHNR and CDR2 FQNEAQ (reference sequence). Sequenced sample: peripheral blood. The chain uses TRBV7-9 and TRBJ1-2; 8 nucleotides align to TRBD1. The clonotype was recovered from a woman aged 80 or over with acute or convalescent COVID-19. In nucleotides, the CDR3 is TGTGCCAGCAGCCAGACAGGGGATCATGGCTACACCTTC. The encoded protein is CASSQTGDHGYTF.